This T cell receptor (beta chain) emerged from a study of cytomegalovirus exposure and HLA in healthy donors. Background on the study: In a previous analysis, more than 90 million unique TCR beta sequences were found from roughly 180 million T cells.

Worth noting for this clone: The antigen is unknown.

All the people who gave samples were healthy bone marrow donors. There are 13 residues in the CDR3. From germline, CDR1 is MNHEY and CDR2 SMNVEV (reference sequence). V shed 5 bases and J shed 5 bases, with 12 bases lying between them. 60 Vbeta and 13 Jbeta primers were used in PCR. The assay was immunoSEQ multiplex PCR, and TCRdb's table has in-frame clones only and misses some. The sample is made up of 200,000 to 250,000 clones, and the top ten hold more than 0.75% of it. General study results and limits: In an earlier analysis, productive rearrangement rates for most beta V segments clustered near 87% or 30%. Later work showed greater clonal expansion in HLA-associated TCR beta chains than in equally common others.

The V gene is TRBV27, the J gene TRBJ2-5; a weak D match, TRBD1 (6 bases). The source of this sequence is a young woman in good health and CMV-seropositive. The sequencing sample was made of PBMCs. CDR3 loop: CASSRTGFETQYF. The CDR3 coding sequence is TGTGCCAGCAGTCGTACAGGGTTCGAGACCCAGTACTTC.